A single sample is the source of the 17 T cell receptor beta chains below, sequenced in a study of cytomegalovirus exposure and HLA in healthy donors. The PCR contained 60 Vbeta and 13 Jbeta primers. Profiling relied on immunoSEQ multiplex PCR, and the TCRdb table lists in-frame clones only, not all of them. The repertoire includes some 150,000 clones, 75% of them detected once, and 2.5% to 4% sits in the top ten. The specimen sequenced was PBMCs. These receptors were collected from a man in his forties in good health and CMV-seronegative.

There are a few counts of this clone. V gene TRBV5-1 combines with J gene TRBJ1-1; 7 bases agree with TRBD1. V lost 1 base to trimming and J lost 10 bases; unmatched junction nucleotides: 7. There are 13 residues in the CDR3. Germline V gene lookup returns CDR1 SGHRS and CDR2 YFSETQ. CDR3 loop: CASSLKDRDRAFF. DNA for the CDR3: TGCGCCAGCAGCTTGAAGGATCGGGACAGAGCTTTCTTT.

This chain joins TRBV4-2 and TRBJ1-2; tentatively, D is TRBD1 (6 bases). The CDR3 contains 16 residues. The germline V and J ends were trimmed by 0 bases and 2 bases, with 13 bases remaining between them. Germline lookup yields CDR1 LGHNA and CDR2 YNFKEQ. The DNA for the CDR3 is TGTGCCAGCAGCCAAGAACTGGCAGGGGTCAACTATGGCTACACCTTC. Residues: CASSQELAGVNYGYTF.

V and J are TRBV2 and TRBJ1-2; 8 bases match TRBD1. The CDR3 has 15 amino acids. Germline V CDR1 and CDR2: SNHLY, FYNNEI. The V and J ends lost 6 bases and 6 bases, in that order; junction bases with no gene match: 12. CDR3 coding DNA: TGTGCCAGCAGGTCATCGGACAGGGAAAACAATGGCTACACCTTC. As protein: CASRSSDRENNGYTF.

The chain couples TRBV10-3 to TRBJ2-3; perhaps TRBD1 as D (6 bases). Trimming cost V 6 bases and J 1 base, with 11 bases left between them. The CDR3 covers 14 residues. Germline V lookup: CDR1 ENHRY, CDR2 SYGVKD. CDR3 DNA: TGTGCCATCAGCCGGGACACCGGCACAGATACGCAGTATTTT. It codes for CAISRDTGTDTQYF.

The chain combines TRBV5-4 with TRBJ2-1, with 8 bases identical to TRBD2. V dropped 4 bases and J dropped 1; count of bases not matched to a gene: 10. The V gene's germline CDR1 is SGHNT and CDR2 YYREEE (reference sequence). The CDR3 sequence is 17 residues long. The CDR3 reads CASSPTALAVSYNEQFF. CDR3 nucleotide sequence: TGTGCCAGCAGCCCGACCGCACTAGCGGTTTCCTACAATGAGCAGTTCTTC.

The rearrangement joins TRBV7-6 to TRBJ2-7; D call uncertain. This CDR3 comprises 14 residues. Trimming took 1 base from V and 2 from J, leaving 9 bases between them. Germline V gene lookup returns CDR1 SGHVS and CDR2 FNYEAQ. This CDR3 reads CASSLGQNTYEQYF. CDR3 in DNA: TGTGCCAGCAGCTTAGGCCAAAACACCTACGAGCAGTACTTC.

This clone was counted a few times. The chain links TRBV7-6 to TRBJ2-3; TRBD2 matches at 14 bases. There are 21 residues in the CDR3. Germline CDR1 and CDR2: SGHVS and FNYEAQ. J lost 0 bases, V lost 1 base, and 12 bases had no gene match. The chain's CDR3 is CASSLGWRTTSGGGSTDTQYF. The CDR3 nucleotides read TGTGCCAGCAGCTTAGGATGGAGGACGACTAGCGGGGGGGGCAGCACAGATACGCAGTATTTT.

This clone was picked up one time. The V call is TRBV27, the J call TRBJ1-5, with TRBD1 as a possible D gene (5 bases). Germline lookup yields CDR1 MNHEY and CDR2 SMNVEV (reference sequence). The CDR3 totals 13 residues. Deletions cut 3 bases from V and 7 bases from J, with 10 bases between. CDR3 residues: CASSFFSGQPQHF. The CDR3 DNA follows: TGTGCCAGCAGTTTTTTCTCAGGGCAGCCCCAGCATTTT.

The chain employs TRBV29-1 and TRBJ1-1; 8 nucleotides line up with TRBD1. This CDR3 is 14 amino acids long. CDR1 is SQVTM and CDR2 is ANQGSEA in the germline V gene. The ends lost 7 bases at V and 0 bases at J; junction bases unmatched: 7. For the CDR3, the DNA is TGCAGCGCCGGACAGGGAAACATGAACACTGAAGCTTTCTTT. Amino acids: CSAGQGNMNTEAFF.

Only a few counts were recorded for this clone. The chain's CDR3 is CASSQRGGAGDEAFF. In DNA, the CDR3 is TGCGCCAGCAGCCAAAGGGGGGGCGCGGGGGATGAAGCTTTCTTT. V gene TRBV4-3 combines with J gene TRBJ1-1; weak D call: TRBD1 (6 bases). Trimming took 2 bases from V and 7 from J, leaving 17 bases between them. This CDR3 is 15 amino acids long. The germline V gene encodes CDR1 LGHNA and CDR2 YSLEER.

V usage is TRBV7-2 and J usage is TRBJ1-1; D ambiguous. The CDR3 has 15 residues. CDR1 is SGHTA, CDR2 FQGNSA, per germline. Trimming removed 5 bases at V and 0 bases at J, with 13 bases between. CDR3 in DNA: TGTGCCAGCAGCCCCGGGATTTCTATGAACACTGAAGCTTTCTTT. Protein sequence: CASSPGISMNTEAFF.

This clone was seen more than once but under ten times. The chain uses TRBV11-3 and TRBJ1-5; no clear D. The V end was cut by 5 bases, the J end by 0 bases, with 8 bases between. In germline, CDR1 is SGHNT, CDR2 YENEEA. This CDR3 has 14 residues. The CDR3 region is CASSRLDSNQPQHF. Here the CDR3 DNA reads TGTGCCAGCAGCCGATTAGATAGCAATCAGCCCCAGCATTTT.

The chain carries TRBV9 and TRBJ2-3, with D maybe TRBD1 (6 bases). Between the trimmed V and J ends, which lost 3 bases and 6 bases, there was a span of 17 bases. Germline loops: CDR1 SGDLS, CDR2 YYNGEE. The CDR3 has 15 amino acids. The DNA for the CDR3 is TGTGCCAGCAGCGCCGTCCGGGACAAATCCGATACGCAGTATTTT. Translated: CASSAVRDKSDTQYF.

Only a few counts were recorded for this clone. V gene TRBV5-1 combines with J gene TRBJ2-7; the D gene is possibly TRBD1 (5 bases). This CDR3 is 15 amino acids long. V shed 0 bases and J shed 4 bases, with 14 bases lying between them. Germline lookup yields CDR1 SGHRS and CDR2 YFSETQ. CDR3: CASSLEGAREYEQYF. The CDR3 nucleotides read TGCGCCAGCAGCTTGGAAGGGGCGCGTGAATACGAGCAGTACTTC. Together with reference TRBV5-1 and TRBJ2-7, the CDR3 gives the full variable domain: KAGVTQTPRYLIKTRGQQVTLSCSPISGHRSVSWYQQTPGQGLQFLFEYFSETQRNKGNFPGRFSGRQFSNSRSEMNVSTLELGDSALYLCASSLEGAREYEQYFGPGTRLTVT.

V is TRBV7-9 and J is TRBJ1-1; D is possibly TRBD1 (6 bases). V was clipped by 5 bases and J by 2 bases, with 12 bases between them. The CDR3 extends over 14 amino acids. Germline V CDR1 and CDR2: SEHNR, FQNEAQ (reference sequence). CDR3 sequence reads: CASSPDRYNTEAFF. The CDR3 DNA is TGTGCCAGCAGCCCTGACAGGTACAACACTGAAGCTTTCTTT.

This clone was found once. J is TRBJ1-1 and V is TRBV5-1, with 8 positions matching TRBD1. Germline lookup yields CDR1 SGHRS and CDR2 YFSETQ. The V and J ends lost 0 bases and 8 bases, in that order; junction bases with no gene match: 12. This CDR3 has 16 residues. CDR3 region: CASSLGGQEEGLEAFF. As DNA, the CDR3 is TGCGCCAGCAGCTTGGGGGGACAGGAAGAAGGTCTGGAAGCTTTCTTT.

The DNA of the CDR3 is TGTGCCAGCAGCACCCAAACCAGAAACATTCAGTACTTC. As protein: CASSTQTRNIQYF. The rearrangement links TRBV9 to TRBJ2-4; D ambiguous. The germline V gene encodes CDR1 SGDLS and CDR2 YYNGEE. Trimming cost V 4 bases and J 6 bases, with 11 bases left between them. The CDR3 consists of 13 residues. Looking up the rest from reference TRBV9 and TRBJ2-4 gives the full variable domain: DSGVTQTPKHLITATGQRVTLRCSPRSGDLSVYWYQQSLDQGLQFLIQYYNGEERAKGNILERFSAQQFPDLHSELNLSSLELGDSALYFCASSTQTRNIQYFGAGTRLSVL.